Described below is a single T cell receptor (beta chain) sequence and its context. Its antigen remains unknown. CDR1 is SGHRS and CDR2 is YFSETQ in the germline V gene. Trimming removed 4 bases at V and 3 bases at J, with 18 bases between. The CDR3 contains 16 residues. The protocol was immunoSEQ multiplex PCR, while the TCRdb copy is restricted to in-frame clones and leaves out a portion. The table includes about 1 million clones, approximately 68% detected once. This specimen comes from a study of shared clonotypes between healthy human individuals. Study findings and constraints: The low donor count limited represented genetic and exposure-history diversity.

Sequencing was carried out using memory CD4+ T cells sorted from blood. The subset here: CD45RA-negative fraction. This clonotype was obtained from a man between 18 and 35 years old in good health. The V gene is TRBV5-1, the J gene TRBJ2-3; D possibly corresponds to TRBD1 (6 bases). CDR3 amino acids: CASSDRVARGTDTQYF. CDR3 in DNA: TGCGCCAGCAGCGACCGGGTGGCGAGGGGGACAGATACGCAGTATTTT.